These T cell receptor beta chains were read from a single sample in a study of blood T cell repertoires in COVID-19. TCRdb keeps only in-frame clones here, not all; method: immunoSEQ multiplex PCR. Among fewer than 200,000 clones, approximately 80% were seen once, and the ten largest hold nearly 15%. The source material was PBMCs or T cells enriched from blood (not recorded which). The receptors here all came from a middle-aged man who had recovered from COVID-19. CDR3s include the opening cysteine and the closing phenylalanine or tryptophan. A D gene is named only where the DNA matches it firmly. Where a row states a size, it is once, few, many or the class of an expanded clone; other rows omit it.

TRBJ1-1 | - | - | TRBV19 | CASRLQGVGTEAFF | TGTGCCAGTAGGCTACAGGGCGTCGGCACTGAAGCTTTCTTT
TRBJ1-4 | - | - | TRBV2 | CASSEEGLPRGKLFF | TGTGCCAGTAGTGAAGAGGGACTCCCCCGCGGAAAACTGTTTTTT
TRBJ2-4 | once | - | TRBV28 | CASTPWGVAKNIQYF | TGTGCCAGCACCCCGTGGGGGGTAGCCAAAAACATTCAGTACTTC
TRBJ1-2 | few | TRBD1 | TRBV4-1 | CASSQGRQGNYGYTF | TGCGCCAGCAGCCAAGGAAGACAGGGCAACTATGGCTACACCTTC
TRBJ1-1 | - | TRBD1 | TRBV6-6 | CASVRDRGLTEAFF | TGTGCCAGCGTTAGGGACAGGGGCCTCACTGAAGCTTTCTTT
TRBJ1-1 | - | TRBD1 | TRBV7-9 | CASSETGTNTEAFF | TGTGCCAGCAGCGAGACAGGGACGAACACTGAAGCTTTCTTT
TRBJ1-2 | - | - | TRBV6-5 | CASSYTAGGYGYTF | TGTGCCAGCAGTTACACGGCCGGGGGGTATGGCTACACCTTC
TRBJ1-3 | - | - | TRBV5-8 | CASSLNRNSGNTIYF | TGTGCCAGCAGCTTGAACAGGAACTCTGGAAACACCATATATTTT
TRBJ1-4 | - | - | TRBV5-1 | CASSAGQNEKLFF | TGCGCCAGCAGCGCCGGACAGAATGAAAAACTGTTTTTT
TRBJ2-3 | - | - | TRBV12-5 | CASGLLLTDTQYF | TGTGCTAGTGGTTTGCTCTTAACAGATACGCAGTATTTT
TRBJ1-5 | - | TRBD1 | TRBV5-1 | CASSLGSGQGAYQPQHF | TGCGCCAGCAGCTTGGGATCTGGACAGGGGGCGTATCAGCCCCAGCATTTT
TRBJ2-4 | - | TRBD1 | TRBV5-6 | CASSKTGLSKNIQYF | TGTGCCAGCAGCAAGACAGGGCTCTCCAAAAACATTCAGTACTTC
TRBJ1-4 | once | - | TRBV14 | CASSQDIERHSGLFF | TGTGCCAGCAGCCAAGATATTGAACGACACAGCGGACTGTTTTTT
TRBJ2-1 | - | TRBD2 | TRBV5-1 | CASSLASGGFGNEQFF | TGCGCCAGCAGCTTGGCCTCGGGGGGGTTCGGCAATGAGCAGTTCTTC
TRBJ1-2 | many | - | TRBV20-1 | CSASPRDGYTF | TGCAGTGCTAGTCCCAGGGATGGCTACACCTTC
TRBJ1-2 | - | TRBD1 | TRBV18 | CASSPTGQGAAGYTF | TGTGCCAGCTCTCCCACGGGACAGGGGGCTGCTGGCTACACCTTC